What follows describes a single T cell receptor beta chain. This clone was picked up one time. Its antigen remains undetermined. Base qualities are not recorded, but no much larger clone differs from it by a single base. The source of the sample is a study of cytomegalovirus exposure and HLA in healthy donors (dated by TCRdb to the late 2010s). With respect to the entire study: An earlier analysis of several hundred of the donors reported approximately 300 Gb of sequence data and some 100 million unique TCR beta sequences from around 200 million T cells. About 330 gigabases of sequencing data and 91 million or so unique TCR sequences made up an early release that covered around 640 HLA-typed donors. The genetic ancestry cluster associated with self-reported Caucasian donors included about four fifths of the approximately 430 genotyped donors. The study aimed to test whether signatures of past pathogen exposure could be identified by cataloging public T cell receptors. The study used immunosequencing to profile the T cell repertoires of about 670 subjects and linked those repertoires to cytomegalovirus serostatus. A separate validation cohort of over a hundred different subjects was used in addition to the approximately 610-subject first cohort. To predict cytomegalovirus infection status, the study combined high-throughput TCR immunosequencing, statistical association of individual TCRs with disease status, and machine learning. In a later analysis, previously published TCR beta repertoires from 670 or so donors were re-analyzed and high-resolution HLA genotyping was added so that TCR occurrence patterns could be studied. The later analysis used no new phenotypic data to find candidate immune exposures, relying instead on TCR beta sequences and their occurrence across donors. In an earlier analysis of 500 to 650 of the donors, high-throughput TCR beta sequencing was used to judge whether each TCR beta V gene segment behaved as functional or pseudogenic. Alongside the repertoire data, information on donor age, sex, ethnicity and CMV serostatus was compiled. A later genetic analysis took genome-wide SNP genotypes for about 55% of the roughly 700 donors and used that subset as a discovery cohort. Every repertoire in the discovery cohort had been generated on one and the same sequencing platform. Both class I and class II loci were covered by HLA typing, at four-digit resolution. The number of donors typed differed by locus, with roughly 620-630 for A, B, C, DRB1 and DQB1, around 560 for DQA1, over 600 for DPA1, and 400 to 490 for DPB1. Several DR-DQ haplotypes were treated as single units for association and clustering because of strong linkage in the cohort. Among around 400 genotyped donors of the cohort, an average of around 250,000 unique TCR beta nucleotide sequences was sequenced per donor, of which about 19% were non-productive. Paper-wide results and their limitations: A later analysis found that TCR association rates varied across HLA loci, with DRB1 alleles showing the most associated TCRs and HLA-C alleles the fewest. A later genetic analysis reported fewer N-insertions in productive TCRs among donors in an Asian-associated ancestry cluster than the roughly 700-donor mean. Linkage disequilibrium might explain the correlated functional status among segregating V segments, but an unknown experimental factor could not be excluded. Some IMGT-functional V segments, including TRBV6-2 and TRBV6-3, could not be distinguished by the 87-base-pair reads and were therefore excluded. A later analysis found that most CMV-associated TCR beta chains appeared HLA-restricted, with HLA associations seemingly driven largely by CMV exposure. This cohort had only TCR beta chains sequenced, and the lack of alpha or paired-chain data limited which features could be detected. Sequencing depth was assumed to be roughly uniform across donors in the presence/absence analyses, though that assumption may not hold. A cluster of highly shared sequence variants was judged likely to be a technical artifact of the sequencing pipeline. Compared with equally common non-associated chains, HLA-associated TCR beta chains in a later analysis were more clonally expanded and had lower generation probabilities. According to the authors, the approach could potentially be generalized to other disease states and immunological phenotypes. An earlier analysis of approximately 530 of the donors showed that most TCR beta V segments appeared in productive rearrangements either about 87% or about 30% of the time, which broadly matched IMGT annotations. In a later analysis, several top co-occurrence clusters were reported to appear linked to parvovirus B19, influenza, CMV and Epstein-Barr virus. The classifier was reported to diagnose cytomegalovirus status with high specificity and sensitivity in both the original and validation cohorts. A further reported finding was that TCR beta sequences accurately predicted the HLA-A and HLA-B alleles for most subjects in the first cohort. In vitro tests confirmed that a few of the cytomegalovirus-associated TCR beta chains recognize cytomegalovirus antigens. HLA typing was unavailable for some donors at each locus, so association tests used only the typed subset. In the study, about 150 TCR beta chains were listed as associated with cytomegalovirus. Assigning TCR associations to individual alleles was difficult when HLA alleles, especially DR and DQ, strongly co-occurred. V-gene and J-gene trimming of TCR beta chains was associated with a missense DCLRE1C variant in a later genetic analysis, and the association was replicated in an independent cohort. For the cohort, immune exposure information was limited to CMV serostatus. Most TCR sequences were observed very rarely across donors, whereas some public TCRs were present in many individuals. Some 15 rarely observed V segments, including chromosome 9 orphons, were excluded from the earlier analysis of some 590 of the donors because counts were too low. A later analysis associated 15,000 to 20,000 TCR beta sequences with specific HLA alleles at a false discovery rate of 0.05.

The library was made by the immunoSEQ multiplex PCR assay. The multiplex PCR relied on a mix of 60 forward primers for TCR Vbeta segments and 13 reverse primers for TCR Jbeta segments. The CDR3 region of rearranged TCR beta genes was amplified from genomic DNA with a multiplex PCR assay. On the Illumina HiSeq System, the amplified TCR beta libraries were sequenced as 87-base-pair reads. In the authors' own workflow: A later analysis counted about 80 million unique TCR beta chains across the 666 repertoires, and around 12 million of these chains were shared by at least two donors. A nearest-neighbor algorithm error-corrected the raw reads and collapsed the reads into unique sequences, merging closely related sequences to remove PCR and sequencing errors. To assign V, D and J gene segments, CDR3 sequences were aligned to IMGT reference sequences. Each retained sequence needed at least a six-nucleotide match to both a V gene segment and a J gene segment. Rearrangements were classified as productive when the CDR3 lacked stop codons and remained in frame with V and J, and all other rearrangements were classified as non-productive. CDR3 was defined by IMGT convention, running from the second conserved V-encoded cysteine to the conserved J-encoded phenylalanine. In an earlier analysis of around 600 of the donors, sequences lacking an unambiguous match to a single V gene segment were excluded. In an earlier analysis of approximately 550 of the donors, V segments were called functional above 56.7% productive rearrangements and were called segregating when the between-donor standard deviation exceeded 5%. To diagnose cytomegalovirus status from the catalog of TCR beta chain sequences, a statistical classification framework was built. A later analysis assigned V and J genes by comparing TCR nucleotide sequences with IMGT/GENE-DB human TR gene sequences. The TCRdist pipeline was used in a later analysis to assign CDR3 sequences and most-parsimonious VDJ recombination scenarios. In a later analysis, each TCR beta chain was defined by its CDR3 amino acid sequence together with its V-gene family, and reads without a unique V-gene family were excluded. A later analysis removed 450 to 600 highly shared, low-generation-probability nucleotide sequences to deal with suspected cross-contamination and a sequencing artifact. In a later analysis, a clonal expansion index for each public chain was calculated from normalized within-repertoire ranks of inferred template counts. A later analysis computed generation probabilities with a VDJ recombination model fitted to out-of-frame rearrangements, and checked the results against IGoR. In a later analysis, hypergeometric tests were used to score TCR-TCR, TCR-HLA and TCR-CMV co-occurrence, with a repertoire-size bias correction applied to TCR pairs. A later analysis estimated false discovery rates by permuting HLA or CMV assignments 20 times. In a later analysis, co-occurring TCRs were grouped with DBSCAN, and TCRdist sequence similarity was added when clustering was performed within HLA-allele-positive subsets. Repertoires with fewer than 30,000 or more than 120,000 public chains, plus five repertoires with anomalous nucleotide sharing, were excluded from co-occurrence clustering. Entries here come from immuneACCESS through TCRdb and include only in-frame sequences with V and J called. Some clones fail to appear in such tables; in the studies checked, an unresolved V gene covers under half of the shortfall, and the cause of the remainder is unknown. V, J and clone size are taken as reported in that table, and D and trimming were inferred from the DNA itself. For this sample there are around 230,000 clones; roughly 80% appear just once. Approximately 6% of the sample goes to the ten largest clones.

In total, more than 500 healthy bone marrow donors made up the cohort. At the time of sampling, all cohort members were nominally healthy, though unrecorded immune exposures were likely present. The donor tested CMV seropositive and was one of the 289 seropositive cohort members. A peripheral blood sample was provided by each donor, and peripheral blood mononuclear cells were used for TCR beta sequencing. The Qiagen DNeasy Blood Extraction Kit was used to extract genomic DNA from the blood cell samples. Trimming takes 1 base off V and 15 bases off J; junction bases not matched to a gene: 12. The CDR3, from cysteine to phenylalanine, totals 15 residues. The entry retains the CDR3 DNA only, 45 bases that are in frame from base 1. CDR1 and CDR2 are read off the germline V gene as SGHVS and FQNEAQ.

The sequence was collected from a man in his forties or fifties in good health and CMV-seropositive. The rearrangement joined TRBV7-8 to TRBJ2-1; 10 bases in the junction line up with TRBD2. The sequenced sample was PBMCs. The CDR3 sequence is CASSLEGGAGGPGFF. The nucleotide sequence reads as follows: TGTGCCAGCAGCTTAGAGGGCGGAGCGGGAGGGCCCGGGTTCTTC.